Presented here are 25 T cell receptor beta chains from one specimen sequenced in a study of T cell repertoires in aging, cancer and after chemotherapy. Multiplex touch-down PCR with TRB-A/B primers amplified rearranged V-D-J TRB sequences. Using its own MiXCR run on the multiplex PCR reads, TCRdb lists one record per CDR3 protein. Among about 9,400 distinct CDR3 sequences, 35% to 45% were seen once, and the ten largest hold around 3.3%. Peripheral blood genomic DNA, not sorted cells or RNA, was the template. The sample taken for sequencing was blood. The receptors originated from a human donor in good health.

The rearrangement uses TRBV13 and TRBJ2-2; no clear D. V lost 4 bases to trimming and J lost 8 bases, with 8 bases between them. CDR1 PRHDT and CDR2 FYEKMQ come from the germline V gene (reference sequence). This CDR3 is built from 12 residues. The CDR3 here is CASSSPPGELFF. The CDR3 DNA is TGTGCCAGCAGCTCCCCCCCGGGGGAGCTGTTTTTT. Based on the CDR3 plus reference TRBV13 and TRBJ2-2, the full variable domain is AAGVIQSPRHLIKEKRETATLKCYPIPRHDTVYWYQQGPGQDPQFLISFYEKMQSDKGSIPDRFSAQQFSDYHSELNMSSLELGDSALYFCASSSPPGELFFGEGSRLTVL.

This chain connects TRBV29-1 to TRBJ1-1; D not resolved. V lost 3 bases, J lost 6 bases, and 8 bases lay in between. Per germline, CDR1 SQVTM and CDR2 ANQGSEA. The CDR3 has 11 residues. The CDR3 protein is CSVDVSPEAFF. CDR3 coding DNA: TGCAGCGTTGACGTGTCACCTGAAGCTTTCTTT.

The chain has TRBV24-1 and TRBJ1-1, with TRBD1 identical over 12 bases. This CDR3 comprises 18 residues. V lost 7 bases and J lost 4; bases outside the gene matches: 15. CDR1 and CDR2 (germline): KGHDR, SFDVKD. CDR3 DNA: TGTGCCACCAGGTACACCGGGACAGGGGGCAATGGGGGCACTGAAGCTTTCTTT. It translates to CATRYTGTGGNGGTEAFF.

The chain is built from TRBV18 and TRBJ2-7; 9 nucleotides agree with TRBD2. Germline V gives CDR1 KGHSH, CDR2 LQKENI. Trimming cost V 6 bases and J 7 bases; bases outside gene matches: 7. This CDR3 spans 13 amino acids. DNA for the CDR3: TGTGCCAGCTCTCTTAGCGGGAGCGGGGAGCAGTACTTC. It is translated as CASSLSGSGEQYF.

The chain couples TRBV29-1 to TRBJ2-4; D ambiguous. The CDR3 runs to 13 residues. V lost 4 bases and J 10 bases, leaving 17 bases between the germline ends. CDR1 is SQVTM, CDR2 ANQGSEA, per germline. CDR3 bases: TGCAGCGTTGCTAACGAAGTACAAAGAATTCAGTACTTC. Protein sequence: CSVANEVQRIQYF.

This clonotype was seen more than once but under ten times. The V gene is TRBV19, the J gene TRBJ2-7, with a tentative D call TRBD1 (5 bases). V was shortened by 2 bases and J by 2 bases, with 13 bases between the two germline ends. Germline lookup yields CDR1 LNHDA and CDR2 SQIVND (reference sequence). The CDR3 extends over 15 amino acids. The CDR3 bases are TGTGCCAGTAGTATACGGATTGGCAGGGCCTACGAGCAGTACTTC. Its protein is CASSIRIGRAYEQYF.

The CDR3 loop reads CASSQAPAQPQHF. The CDR3 DNA reads TGCGCCAGCAGCCAAGCACCGGCCCAGCCCCAGCATTTT. The chain links TRBV4-3 to TRBJ1-5; the D is unclear. Germline CDR1 is LGHNA and CDR2 is YSLEER. The CDR3 is 13 amino acids. With 1 base removed from V and 7 bases from J, the gap between germline ends came to 8 bases.

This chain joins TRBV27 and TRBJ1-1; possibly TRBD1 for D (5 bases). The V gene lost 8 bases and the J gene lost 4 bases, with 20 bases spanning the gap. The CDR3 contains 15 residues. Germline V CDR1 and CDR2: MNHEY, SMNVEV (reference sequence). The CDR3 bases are TGTGCCAGCGGATGGACCGGGGCCGGGGGCACTGAAGCTTTCTTT. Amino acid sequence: CASGWTGAGGTEAFF.

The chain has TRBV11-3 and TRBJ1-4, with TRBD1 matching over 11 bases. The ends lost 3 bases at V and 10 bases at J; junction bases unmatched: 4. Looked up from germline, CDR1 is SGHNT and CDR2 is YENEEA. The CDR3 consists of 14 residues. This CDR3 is CASSFGTGGVKLFF. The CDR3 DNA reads TGTGCCAGCAGCTTTGGGACAGGGGGTGTAAAACTGTTTTTT.

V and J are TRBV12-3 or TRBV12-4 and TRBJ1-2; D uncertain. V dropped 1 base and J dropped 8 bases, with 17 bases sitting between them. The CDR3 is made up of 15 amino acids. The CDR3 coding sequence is TGTGCCAGCAGTTTAGTCCGGGGAGCGGTGGACGGCTACACCTTC. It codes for CASSLVRGAVDGYTF.

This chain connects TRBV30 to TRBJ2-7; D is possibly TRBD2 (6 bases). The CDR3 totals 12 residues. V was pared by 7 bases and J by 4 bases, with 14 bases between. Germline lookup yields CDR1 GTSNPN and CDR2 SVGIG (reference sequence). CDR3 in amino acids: CASHPGGYEQYF. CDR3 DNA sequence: TGTGCCTCCCATCCCGGGGGTTACGAGCAGTACTTC.

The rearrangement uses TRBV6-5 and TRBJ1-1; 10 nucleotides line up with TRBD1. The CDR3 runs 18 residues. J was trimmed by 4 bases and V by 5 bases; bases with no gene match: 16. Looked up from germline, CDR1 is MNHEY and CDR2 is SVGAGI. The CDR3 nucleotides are TGTGCCAGCAGTCGAACCCCGGGACAGGGGTTAATAATCACTGAAGCTTTCTTT. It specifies CASSRTPGQGLIITEAFF.

The CDR3: CASSWLGGVYGYTF. CDR3 nucleotide sequence: TGTGCCAGCAGTTGGCTTGGGGGGGTCTATGGCTACACCTTC. The genes are TRBV6-5 and TRBJ1-2; D might be TRBD1 (5 bases). CDR1 MNHEY and CDR2 SVGAGI come from the germline V gene. Trimming stripped 4 bases from V and 4 bases from J, with 13 bases between. The CDR3 is 14 amino acids.

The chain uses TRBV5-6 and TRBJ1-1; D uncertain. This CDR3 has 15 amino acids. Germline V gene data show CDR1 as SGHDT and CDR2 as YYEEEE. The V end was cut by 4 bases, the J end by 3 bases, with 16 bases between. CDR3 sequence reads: CASSPGIRTDTEAFF. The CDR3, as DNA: TGTGCCAGCAGCCCCGGGATAAGAACGGACACTGAAGCTTTCTTT.

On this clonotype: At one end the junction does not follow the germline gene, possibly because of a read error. This CDR3 is CASSSDRKNNGELFF. Here the CDR3 DNA reads TGTGCCAGCAGCTCGGATAGGAAGAACAACGGGGAGCTGTTTTTT. This rearrangement joins TRBV13 to TRBJ2-2, with unresolved D. CDR3 length: 15 amino acids. Germline values: CDR1 PRHDT, CDR2 FYEKMQ (reference sequence).

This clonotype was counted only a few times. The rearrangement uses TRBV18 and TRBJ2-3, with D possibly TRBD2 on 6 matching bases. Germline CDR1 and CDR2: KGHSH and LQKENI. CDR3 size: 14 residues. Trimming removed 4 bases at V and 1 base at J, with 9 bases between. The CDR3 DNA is TGTGCCAGCTCACGGGACTCGGGCACAGATACGCAGTATTTT. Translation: CASSRDSGTDTQYF.

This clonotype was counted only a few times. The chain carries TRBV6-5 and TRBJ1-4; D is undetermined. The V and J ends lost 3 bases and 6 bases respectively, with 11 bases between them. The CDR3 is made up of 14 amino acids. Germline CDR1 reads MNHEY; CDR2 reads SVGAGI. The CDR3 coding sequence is TGTGCCAGCAGTTATTTCCCAGTAGATGAAAAACTGTTTTTT. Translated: CASSYFPVDEKLFF.

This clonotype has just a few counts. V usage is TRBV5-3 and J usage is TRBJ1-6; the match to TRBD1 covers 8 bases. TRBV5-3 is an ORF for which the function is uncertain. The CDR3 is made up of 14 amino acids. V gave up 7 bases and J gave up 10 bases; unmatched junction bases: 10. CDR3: CARPMDRVWSPLHF. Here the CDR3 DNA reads TGTGCCAGACCGATGGACAGGGTATGGTCACCCCTCCACTTT.

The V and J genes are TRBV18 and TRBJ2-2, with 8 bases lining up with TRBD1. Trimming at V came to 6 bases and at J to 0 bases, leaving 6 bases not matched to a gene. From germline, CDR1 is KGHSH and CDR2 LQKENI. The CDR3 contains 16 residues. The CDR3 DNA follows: TGTGCCAGCTCGCCATCGACAGGGGCGAACACCGGGGAGCTGTTTTTT. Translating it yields CASSPSTGANTGELFF. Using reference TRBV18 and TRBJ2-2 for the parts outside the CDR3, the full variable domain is NAGVMQNPRHLVRRRGQEARLRCSPMKGHSHVYWYRQLPEEGLKFMVYLQKENIIDESGMPKERFSAEFPKEGPSILRIQQVVRGDSAAYFCASSPSTGANTGELFFGEGSRLTVL.

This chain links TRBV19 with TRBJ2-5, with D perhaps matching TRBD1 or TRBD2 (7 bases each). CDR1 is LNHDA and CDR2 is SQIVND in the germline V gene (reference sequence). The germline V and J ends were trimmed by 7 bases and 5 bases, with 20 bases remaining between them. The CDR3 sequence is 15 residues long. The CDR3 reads CASTKQGLGGETQYF. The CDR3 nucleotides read TGTGCCAGTACTAAACAGGGGCTCGGGGGGGAGACCCAGTACTTC.

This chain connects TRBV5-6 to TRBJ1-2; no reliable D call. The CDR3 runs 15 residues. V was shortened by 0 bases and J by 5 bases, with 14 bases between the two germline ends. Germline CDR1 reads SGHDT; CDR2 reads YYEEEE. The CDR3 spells CASSLVYRSGYGYTF. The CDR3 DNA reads TGTGCCAGCAGCTTGGTTTACCGTTCCGGGTATGGCTACACCTTC.

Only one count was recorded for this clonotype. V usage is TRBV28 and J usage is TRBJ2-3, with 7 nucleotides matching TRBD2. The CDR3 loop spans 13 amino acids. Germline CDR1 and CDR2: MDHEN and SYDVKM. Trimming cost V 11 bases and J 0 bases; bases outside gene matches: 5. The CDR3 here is CAGGGISTDTQYF. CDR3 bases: TGTGCCGGGGGGGGAATTAGCACAGATACGCAGTATTTT.

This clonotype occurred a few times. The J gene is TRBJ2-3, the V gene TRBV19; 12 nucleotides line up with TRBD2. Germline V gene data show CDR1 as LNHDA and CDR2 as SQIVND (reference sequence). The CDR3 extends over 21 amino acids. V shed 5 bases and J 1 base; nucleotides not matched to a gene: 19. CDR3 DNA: TGTGCCAGTAGTTCAGAAGAAGAGGGCGGACTAGCGGGAAAAGGCACAGATACGCAGTATTTT. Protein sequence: CASSSEEEGGLAGKGTDTQYF.

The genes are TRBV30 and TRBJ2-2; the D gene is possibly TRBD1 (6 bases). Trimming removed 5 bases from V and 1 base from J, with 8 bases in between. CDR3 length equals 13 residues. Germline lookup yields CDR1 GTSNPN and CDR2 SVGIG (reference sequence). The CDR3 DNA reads TGTGCCTGGGACAGGATGAACACCGGGGAGCTGTTTTTT. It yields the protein CAWDRMNTGELFF. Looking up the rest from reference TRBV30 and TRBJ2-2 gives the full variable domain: SQTIHQWPATLVQPVGSPLSLECTVEGTSNPNLYWYRQAAGRGLQLLFYSVGIGQISSEVPQNLSASRPQDRQFILSSKKLLLSDSGFYLCAWDRMNTGELFFGEGSRLTVL.

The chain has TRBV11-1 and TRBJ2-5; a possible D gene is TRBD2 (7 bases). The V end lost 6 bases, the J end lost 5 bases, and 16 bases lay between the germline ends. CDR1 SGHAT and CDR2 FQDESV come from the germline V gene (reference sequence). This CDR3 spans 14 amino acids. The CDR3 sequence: CASRRGGSGETQYF. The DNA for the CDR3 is TGTGCCAGCAGAAGGGGGGGGTCGGGCGAGACCCAGTACTTC.